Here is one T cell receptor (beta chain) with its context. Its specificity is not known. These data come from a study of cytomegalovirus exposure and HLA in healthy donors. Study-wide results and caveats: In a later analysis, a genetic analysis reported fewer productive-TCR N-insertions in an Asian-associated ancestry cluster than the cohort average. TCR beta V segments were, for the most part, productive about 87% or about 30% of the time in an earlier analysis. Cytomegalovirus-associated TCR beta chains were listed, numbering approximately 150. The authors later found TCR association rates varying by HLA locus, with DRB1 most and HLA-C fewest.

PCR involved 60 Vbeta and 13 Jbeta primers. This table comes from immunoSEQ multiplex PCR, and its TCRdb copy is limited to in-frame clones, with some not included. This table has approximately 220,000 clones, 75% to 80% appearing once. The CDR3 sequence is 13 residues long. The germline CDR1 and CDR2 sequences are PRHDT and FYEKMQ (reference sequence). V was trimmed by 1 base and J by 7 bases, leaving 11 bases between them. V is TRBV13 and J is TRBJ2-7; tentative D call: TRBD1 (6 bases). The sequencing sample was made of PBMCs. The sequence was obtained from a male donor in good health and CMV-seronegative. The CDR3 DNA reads TGTGCCAGCAGCTTAGCAGGGGTGGGTGAGCAGTACTTC. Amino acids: CASSLAGVGEQYF. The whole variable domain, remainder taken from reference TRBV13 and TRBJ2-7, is AAGVIQSPRHLIKEKRETATLKCYPIPRHDTVYWYQQGPGQDPQFLISFYEKMQSDKGSIPDRFSAQQFSDYHSELNMSSLELGDSALYFCASSLAGVGEQYFGPGTRLTVT.